Below are 19 T cell receptor beta chains sequenced from a single sample in a study of shared clonotypes between healthy human individuals. This table comes from immunoSEQ multiplex PCR, and its TCRdb copy is limited to in-frame clones, with some not included. The sample records a few million clones, 90% to 95% being singletons. Sequencing input: naive CD4+ T cells sorted from blood. Subset given: CD45RA+ positively selected. All receptors come from a man aged 18 to 35 in good health.

The chain has TRBV27 and TRBJ2-7; 7 bases match TRBD2. Trimming took 6 bases from V and 3 from J; bases not matched to a gene: 5. The germline V gene has CDR1 MNHEY and CDR2 SMNVEV (reference sequence). The CDR3 sequence is 13 residues long. CDR3 in DNA: TGTGCCAGCAGCAAGGAGCGGGGCTACGAGCAGTACTTC. This translates into CASSKERGYEQYF.

The chain carries TRBV18 and TRBJ2-5; the D gene is possibly TRBD1 (5 bases). Trimming removed 5 bases at V and 5 bases at J, with 12 bases between. CDR3 size: 13 residues. Germline V CDR1 and CDR2: KGHSH, LQKENI. The CDR3 loop reads CASSVRVEETQYF. Here the CDR3 DNA reads TGTGCCAGCTCAGTCAGGGTGGAGGAGACCCAGTACTTC.

A note on this clone: This specimen includes other DNA sequences encoding the same CDR3. The chain combines TRBV19 with TRBJ1-5; D gene uncertain. V gave up 2 bases and J gave up 3 bases, with 5 bases separating them. CDR3 length: 13 amino acids. Germline lookup yields CDR1 LNHDA and CDR2 SQIVND (reference sequence). The CDR3 protein is CASSISVNQPQHF. As DNA, the CDR3 is TGTGCCAGTAGTATATCCGTCAATCAGCCCCAGCATTTT.

This clone was counted once. The rearrangement uses TRBV18 and TRBJ2-5; TRBD2 is a possible D gene (6 bases). The length of the CDR3 is 13 residues. The V and J ends lost 5 bases and 2 bases respectively, with 9 bases between them. The germline V gene has CDR1 KGHSH and CDR2 LQKENI. The CDR3 reads CASSAGPQETQYF. The CDR3 bases are TGTGCCAGCTCAGCGGGGCCTCAAGAGACCCAGTACTTC.

This chain connects TRBV7-8 to TRBJ2-7; D is undetermined. The CDR3 extends over 15 amino acids. Trimming took off 1 base at V and 2 bases at J, with 12 bases between the two ends. From germline, CDR1 is SGHVS and CDR2 FQNEAQ. The CDR3 reads CASSLERSDPYEQYF. For the CDR3, the DNA is TGTGCCAGCAGCTTAGAGAGGTCGGATCCCTACGAGCAGTACTTC.

V and J are TRBV7-9 and TRBJ1-4, with D tentatively TRBD1 (6 bases). This CDR3 has 15 amino acids. Per the germline V gene, CDR1 is SEHNR and CDR2 is FQNEAQ (reference sequence). With 4 bases removed from V and 3 bases from J, the gap between germline ends came to 12 bases. Here the CDR3 reads CASSWGQGPNEKLFF. The DNA of the CDR3 is TGTGCCAGCAGCTGGGGACAAGGCCCTAATGAAAAACTGTTTTTT.

J is TRBJ2-5 and V is TRBV28, with a tentative D call TRBD2 (6 bases). CDR3 length equals 14 residues. With 7 bases removed from V and 1 base from J, the gap between germline ends came to 13 bases. In germline, CDR1 is MDHEN, CDR2 SYDVKM. CDR3 region: CASMGLGFQETQYF. Here the CDR3 DNA reads TGTGCCAGCATGGGACTGGGGTTCCAAGAGACCCAGTACTTC.

This clone came up a few times. This chain links TRBV19 with TRBJ1-1, with D unresolved. CDR3 size: 14 residues. Trimming pared 4 bases from V and 4 bases from J, leaving 13 bases between. Germline V CDR1 and CDR2: LNHDA, SQIVND (reference sequence). CDR3 region: CASSTLGQRTEAFF. DNA of the CDR3: TGTGCCAGTAGTACTCTAGGGCAGCGCACTGAAGCTTTCTTT. The entire variable domain, with the rest obtained from reference TRBV19 and TRBJ1-1, is as follows: DGGITQSPKYLFRKEGQNVTLSCEQNLNHDAMYWYRQDPGQGLRLIYYSQIVNDFQKGDIAEGYSVSREKKESFPLTVTSAQKNPTAFYLCASSTLGQRTEAFFGQGTRLTVV.

The chain carries TRBV5-1 and TRBJ2-7; perhaps TRBD2 as D (6 bases). CDR3 length: 15 residues. The V gene lost 0 bases and the J gene lost 0 bases, with 10 bases spanning the gap. Germline CDR1 and CDR2: SGHRS and YFSETQ. CDR3 coding DNA: TGCGCCAGCAGCTTGGCCGGGGACTCCTCCTACGAGCAGTACTTC. Protein: CASSLAGDSSYEQYF.

The CDR3 spells CASSWQLAGKQETQYF. The CDR3 nucleotides are TGTGCCAGCAGCTGGCAACTAGCGGGGAAACAAGAGACCCAGTACTTC. The V gene is TRBV5-5, the J gene TRBJ2-5; 10 nucleotides agree with TRBD2. The CDR3 is made up of 16 amino acids. Germline lookup yields CDR1 SGHKS and CDR2 YYEKEE (reference sequence). The ends lost 3 bases at V and 2 bases at J; junction bases unmatched: 7.

The V and J genes are TRBV9 and TRBJ2-5; unclear D gene. Looked up from germline, CDR1 is SGDLS and CDR2 is YYNGEE. The CDR3 sequence is 13 residues long. Trimming took off 4 bases at V and 4 bases at J, with 11 bases between the two ends. CDR3 residues: CASSTTEVETQYF. The CDR3 nucleotides are TGTGCCAGCAGCACCACAGAGGTAGAGACCCAGTACTTC. Using reference TRBV9 and TRBJ2-5 for the parts outside the CDR3, the full variable domain is DSGVTQTPKHLITATGQRVTLRCSPRSGDLSVYWYQQSLDQGLQFLIQYYNGEERAKGNILERFSAQQFPDLHSELNLSSLELGDSALYFCASSTTEVETQYFGPGTRLLVL.

This sequence joins TRBV5-1 and TRBJ2-3; no definite D call. Germline CDR1 reads SGHRS; CDR2 reads YFSETQ. The CDR3 sequence is 15 residues long. The V gene lost 0 bases and the J gene lost 10 bases, with 18 bases spanning the gap. The CDR3: CASSLGGSVLESQYF. The DNA for the CDR3 is TGCGCCAGCAGCTTGGGTGGTTCAGTCCTCGAATCGCAGTATTTT.

V is TRBV7-9 and J is TRBJ2-2, with D perhaps matching TRBD1 (7 bases). Trimming cost V 10 bases and J 3 bases, with 30 bases left between them. Germline V lookup: CDR1 SEHNR, CDR2 FQNEAQ (reference sequence). CDR3 size: 19 residues. The CDR3 DNA is TGTGCCACCCCCGAGGGAGGAATAAACCGGGACAGAGACACCGGGGAGCTGTTTTTT. The encoded protein is CATPEGGINRDRDTGELFF.

The chain is built from TRBV10-1 and TRBJ2-1; 7 positions match TRBD2. The trim removed 5 bases at V and 5 bases at J, leaving 12 bases unmatched. Germline V CDR1 and CDR2: WNHNN, SYGVQD (reference sequence). This CDR3 is built from 16 residues. For the CDR3, the DNA is TGCGCCAGCAGTCATGGGAGGGCCATGAGCGACAATGAGCAGTTCTTC. This translates into CASSHGRAMSDNEQFF.

The V call is TRBV5-1, the J call TRBJ1-1; D uncertain. The CDR3 covers 15 residues. CDR1 SGHRS and CDR2 YFSETQ come from the germline V gene. V lost 4 bases to trimming and J lost 1 base, with 14 bases between them. CDR3 DNA sequence: TGCGCCAGCAGCGTAACCTTAACAGCGAACACTGAAGCTTTCTTT. Its protein is CASSVTLTANTEAFF.

The chain links TRBV28 to TRBJ1-6, with D hard to call. CDR3 length: 15 amino acids. Germline V gives CDR1 MDHEN, CDR2 SYDVKM. V lost 5 bases, J lost 7 bases, and 15 bases lay in between. The CDR3, as DNA: TGTGCCAGCAGTCCTCAGGAGGGATCCAATTCACCCCTCCACTTT. This codes for CASSPQEGSNSPLHF.

The chain joins TRBV11-2 to TRBJ1-1, with 11 bases fitting TRBD1. This CDR3 is 15 amino acids long. V gave up 3 bases and J gave up 3 bases; unmatched junction bases: 3. CDR1 is SGHAT and CDR2 is FQNNGV in the germline V gene. The CDR3 sequence: CASSLRGQGDTEAFF. DNA for the CDR3: TGTGCCAGCAGCTTGAGGGGACAGGGGGACACTGAAGCTTTCTTT.

J is TRBJ2-5 and V is TRBV5-1; the match to TRBD1 covers 8 bases. This CDR3 spans 15 amino acids. After removal of 2 bases from V and 0 bases from J, the junction contained 3 bases not matched to a gene. Germline V gives CDR1 SGHRS, CDR2 YFSETQ. CDR3: CASSFGQGNQETQYF. CDR3 coding DNA: TGCGCCAGCAGCTTCGGACAGGGTAACCAAGAGACCCAGTACTTC.

The rearrangement joins TRBV5-1 to TRBJ2-7; tentatively, D is TRBD1 or TRBD2 (5 bases each). The CDR3 has 14 residues. Per germline, CDR1 SGHRS and CDR2 YFSETQ. The germline V and J ends were trimmed by 7 bases and 4 bases, with 18 bases remaining between them. This CDR3 reads CASGTGGLGYEQYF. The CDR3 nucleotides read TGCGCCAGCGGAACTGGGGGTTTGGGGTACGAGCAGTACTTC.